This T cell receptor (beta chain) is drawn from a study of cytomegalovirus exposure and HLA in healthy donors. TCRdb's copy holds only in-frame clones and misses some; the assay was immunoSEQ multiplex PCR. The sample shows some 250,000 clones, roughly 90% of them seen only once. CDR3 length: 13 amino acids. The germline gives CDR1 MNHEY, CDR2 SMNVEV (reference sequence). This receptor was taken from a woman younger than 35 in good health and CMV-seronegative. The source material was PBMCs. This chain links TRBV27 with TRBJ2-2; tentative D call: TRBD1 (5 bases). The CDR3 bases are TGTACGGTGGGGCACCCGAACACCGGGGAGCTGTTTTTT. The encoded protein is CTVGHPNTGELFF.